A selection of T cell receptor beta chains follows, all from one sample in a study of blood T cell repertoires in COVID-19. This table comes from immunoSEQ multiplex PCR, and its TCRdb copy is limited to in-frame clones, with some not included. The sample has 240,000 or so clones, around 88% seen once. The sample consisted of PBMCs or T cells enriched from blood (not recorded which). These receptors were collected from a man aged 35-49 years who had recovered from COVID-19. The CDR3 runs from the conserved cysteine through the conserved F or W. A D gene is named only where the DNA matches it firmly. Clone size is stated in some rows and not others, as once, few, many or a class when expanded.

TRBJ2-7 TRBV5-1 - - TGCGCCAGCAGCTTGGCCTTCCAGGGCTACGAGCAGTACTTC CASSLAFQGYEQYF
TRBJ2-7 TRBV7-9 once - TGTGCCAGCAGCTTAGCGCTATCCGACGAGCAGTACTTC CASSLALSDEQYF
TRBJ1-2 TRBV4-3 - TRBD1 TGCGCCAGCAGCCAAGCGGGGACAGGGAGGAACTATGGCTACACCTTC CASSQAGTGRNYGYTF
TRBJ1-1 TRBV9 - TRBD1 TGTGCCAGCAGCGGGCCCCGGGTATTGGACAGGGGGATTGAAGCTTTCTTT CASSGPRVLDRGIEAFF
TRBJ2-7 TRBV6-1 - - TGTGCCAGCAGTGAAGTGGGCAGGGGTTCCTACGAGCAGTACTTC CASSEVGRGSYEQYF
TRBJ2-7 TRBV9 - TRBD2 TGTGCCAGCAGCGTAGGAGGGTCTAGCGGGGCCTACGAGCAGTACTTC CASSVGGSSGAYEQYF
TRBJ2-6 TRBV7-8 - - TGTGCCAGCAGCCCAACAATCACTAGGGCCAACGTCCTGACTTTC CASSPTITRANVLTF
TRBJ2-7 TRBV19 - - TGTGCCAGTAGTATCATTACGGACACCTACGAGCAGTACTTC CASSIITDTYEQYF
TRBJ1-5 TRBV7-9 - TRBD1 TGTGCCAGCAGCTGGGGACAGGGCAATCAGCCCCAGCATTTT CASSWGQGNQPQHF
TRBJ1-2 TRBV28 - TRBD1 TGTGCCAGCAGAGGACAGGGTCCCTATGGCTACACCTTC CASRGQGPYGYTF
TRBJ1-4 TRBV27 once TRBD1 TGTGCCAGCAGTCCTGGGACAGGCGGTGAAAAACTGTTTTTT CASSPGTGGEKLFF
TRBJ1-4 TRBV4-1 - - TGCGCCAGCAGCCCTTTGTCAGGGGTGTGGGAAAAACTGTTTTTT CASSPLSGVWEKLFF
TRBJ1-2 TRBV3-1/TRBV3-2 - TRBD1 TGTGCCAGCAGCCCCTGGGACAGTTCCTACTATGGCTACACCTTC CASSPWDSSYYGYTF
TRBJ2-5 TRBV19 - TRBD2 TGTGCCAGTAGCCACAAAGGACTAGGCGAGACCCAGTACTTC CASSHKGLGETQYF
TRBJ1-5 TRBV19 - - TGTGCCAGTAGTGACACGTCCTATAGCAATCAGCCCCAGCATTTT CASSDTSYSNQPQHF
TRBJ1-1 TRBV20-1 - - TGCAGTGCTAGGATAGTGACTGAAGCTTTCTTT CSARIVTEAFF
TRBJ1-4 TRBV7-9 - - TGTGCCAGCAGCCCGGGCGGGGACTACAATGAAAAACTGTTTTTT CASSPGGDYNEKLFF
TRBJ2-1 TRBV19 - TRBD2 TGTGCCAGTAGTGGAGGACTAGCGGGAGTCACCTACAATGAGCAGTTCTTC CASSGGLAGVTYNEQFF
TRBJ2-7 TRBV11-2 - - TGTGCCAGCAGCTTACTCGAATTTGTAGCCTCCGAGCAGTACTTC CASSLLEFVASEQYF
TRBJ1-5 TRBV18 - TRBD1 TGTGCCAGCTCCTACGCAGGGACAGACAAAACCCTAAATCAGCCCCAGCATTTT CASSYAGTDKTLNQPQHF
TRBJ1-5 TRBV7-8 - - TGTGCCAGCAGCTTAGGAGGGTCTCGCAATCAGCCCCAGCATTTT CASSLGGSRNQPQHF
TRBJ2-7 TRBV29-1 - - TGCAGCGTTGACCGTCACCCCCCAGACACCTACGAGCAGTACTTC CSVDRHPPDTYEQYF
TRBJ2-3 TRBV29-1 - TRBD1 TGCAGCGCTGACGGACAGGGCGGCACAGATACGCAGTATTTT CSADGQGGTDTQYF
TRBJ1-3 TRBV18 - TRBD1 TGTGCCAGCTCAACACAGGGGCCCGTCTCTGGAAACACCATATATTTT CASSTQGPVSGNTIYF
TRBJ2-5 TRBV10-3 - - TGTGCCATCAGTGAGAGCAGGAGGGGGAGGGGAGAGACCCAGTACTTC CAISESRRGRGETQYF
TRBJ2-7 TRBV19 - - TGTGCCAGTAGTATTGAAGCTAGTAGGAGCAGGGTACCCTACGAGCAGTACTTC CASSIEASRSRVPYEQYF
TRBJ2-2 TRBV9 - TRBD2 TGTGCCAGCAGCGATAAGCGGGAGACCGTTTACACCGGGGAGCTGTTTTTT CASSDKRETVYTGELFF
TRBJ1-1 TRBV6-5 once - TGTGCCAGCAGTTACACGCCCGAGGGAACGAACACTGAAGCTTTCTTT CASSYTPEGTNTEAFF
TRBJ2-3 TRBV6-5 - - TGTGCCAGCAGGCGACTTTCGGCGGGCACAGATACGCAGTATTTT CASRRLSAGTDTQYF
TRBJ2-5 TRBV5-1 - TRBD1 TGCGCCAGCAGCTTAGAACAGGGGAGAGAGACCCAGTACTTC CASSLEQGRETQYF
TRBJ2-5 TRBV5-5 - TRBD1 TGTGCCAGCAGCTTGGACAGGGGAGAGACCCAGTACTTC CASSLDRGETQYF
TRBJ1-3 TRBV7-6 - TRBD1 TGTGCCAGCAGCTTAGCGAGAGGACAGGGAAGGCCTGGAAACACCATATATTTT CASSLARGQGRPGNTIYF
TRBJ1-2 TRBV11-3 - - TGTGCCAGCAGCTTAGATGTGTCGCGAAGCGATGAAAACTATGGCTACACCTTC CASSLDVSRSDENYGYTF
TRBJ2-5 TRBV5-1 - - TGCGCCAGCAGCCCAGACGGAGGGAGCGGCGAGACCCAGTACTTC CASSPDGGSGETQYF
TRBJ2-5 TRBV27 - - TGTGCCAGCAGTCCCACGGGGGGCGTGGAGACCCAGTACTTC CASSPTGGVETQYF
TRBJ2-5 TRBV6-2/TRBV6-3 once TRBD2 TGTGCCAGCAGCAAGAGGACGCTAGCGGGAGCCGGAGAGACCCAGTACTTC CASSKRTLAGAGETQYF
TRBJ1-4 TRBV12-3/TRBV12-4 - - TGTGCCAGTCGGACTTCAACTAATGAAAAACTGTTTTTT CASRTSTNEKLFF
TRBJ2-5 TRBV2 few TRBD2 TGTGCCAGCAAGGGACTAGCGGGAGAGATTGTAGAGACCCAGTACTTC CASKGLAGEIVETQYF
TRBJ2-7 TRBV7-9 - - TGTGCCAGCCCCGGTCGGTACTTC CASPGRYF
TRBJ2-7 TRBV7-2 - TRBD1 TGTGCCAGCAGATCAGGACAGGGGCGATACGAGCAGTACTTC CASRSGQGRYEQYF
TRBJ1-5 TRBV28 - - TGTGCCAGCAGCCCCCAGTTGGGAGGCAATCAGCCCCAGCATTTT CASSPQLGGNQPQHF
TRBJ2-7 TRBV7-2 - - TGTGCCAGCAGCTTAGGCCAGGGGCTCGAGCAGTACTTC CASSLGQGLEQYF
TRBJ2-7 TRBV12-3/TRBV12-4 - TRBD1 TGTGCCAGCAGTCCGACAGGGAATGAGCAGTACTTC CASSPTGNEQYF
TRBJ2-7 TRBV25-1 - TRBD1 TGTGCCAGCAGTTGGGACAGGGGACCCTACGAGCAGTACTTC CASSWDRGPYEQYF
TRBJ1-2 TRBV11-3 - - TGTGCCAGCAGCTTCGGACTCGCCAACTATGGCTACACCTTC CASSFGLANYGYTF
TRBJ2-7 TRBV19 few TRBD1 TGTGCCAGTAGTAGCGGGACAGGGACACACGAGCAGTACTTC CASSSGTGTHEQYF
TRBJ2-7 TRBV9 - TRBD2 TGTGCCAGCAGCGTAGCTAGCGGGGGGATGTACGAGCAGTACTTC CASSVASGGMYEQYF
TRBJ2-4 TRBV25-1 - TRBD1 TGTGCCAGCAGTTACGGGACAGGGTTTGACATTCAGTACTTC CASSYGTGFDIQYF
TRBJ2-3 TRBV9 - TRBD2 TGTGCCAGCAGCGTAGTGGTAGCGGGGGTGGATACGCAGTATTTT CASSVVVAGVDTQYF
TRBJ1-4 TRBV28 - TRBD1 TGTGCCAGCAGATGGACAGGGGGACATGAAAAACTGTTTTTT CASRWTGGHEKLFF
TRBJ2-1 TRBV6-5 - - TGTGCCAGCAGTTACTTCCTGCAAACTTACAATGAGCAGTTCTTC CASSYFLQTYNEQFF
TRBJ2-7 TRBV7-6 - TRBD1 TGTGCCAGCAGCTTAGGCCCCGGGACAGTATCCTACGAGCAGTACTTC CASSLGPGTVSYEQYF
TRBJ2-5 TRBV4-1 - TRBD2 TGCGCCAGCAGCCAAAATGTCGCGGGAGGGCAAGAGACCCAGTACTTC CASSQNVAGGQETQYF
TRBJ1-2 TRBV27 - TRBD1 TGTGCCAGCAGGTCACAGGGGGCGGGAAACTATGGCTACACCTTC CASRSQGAGNYGYTF